The 18 T cell receptor beta chains below come from one sample, sequenced in a study of T-cell memory formation after mild COVID-19. Via MiXCR, TCRdb re-called the 5' RACE reads, giving one row per CDR3 protein. The sample has almost 550,000 distinct CDR3 sequences, around 20% seen once; the top ten hold under 15%. The sample comprised PBMCs or a T cell subset sorted from them (not recorded which). These receptors were collected from an adult woman who had mild COVID-19 (a few samples of this study predate the infection). Cell type and time point are not known.

This sequence joins TRBV7-9 and TRBJ2-1, with 11 nucleotides matching TRBD1. V shed 5 bases and J 7 bases; nucleotides not matched to a gene: 7. Germline V gene sequence: CDR1 SEHNR, CDR2 FQNEAQ (reference sequence). The CDR3 extends over 15 amino acids. The DNA for the CDR3 is TGTGCCAGCAGCCACCAGGGACAGGGGGGAAATGAGCAGTTCTTC. Encoded protein: CASSHQGQGGNEQFF.

This clonotype was seen many times. V gene TRBV11-2 combines with J gene TRBJ2-2; D is unresolved. Trimming shortened V by 7 bases and J by 3 bases, and 9 bases separated the two germline ends. Germline values: CDR1 SGHAT, CDR2 FQNNGV. The CDR3 is made up of 13 amino acids. CDR3 sequence (DNA): TGTGCCAGCATCAAACTGGACACCGGGGAGCTGTTTTTT. Its protein product is CASIKLDTGELFF. The whole variable domain, remainder taken from reference TRBV11-2 and TRBJ2-2, is EAGVAQSPRYKIIEKRQSVAFWCNPISGHATLYWYQQILGQGPKLLIQFQNNGVVDDSQLPKDRFSAERLKGVDSTLKIQPAKLEDSAVYLCASIKLDTGELFFGEGSRLTVL.

The V and J genes are TRBV7-9 and TRBJ2-2; D remains unclear. This CDR3 has 14 residues. CDR1 and CDR2 (germline): SEHNR, FQNEAQ (reference sequence). Between the trimmed V and J ends, which lost 5 bases and 5 bases, there was a span of 12 bases. The CDR3 nucleotides are TGTGCCAGCAGCCCCGCCTATAGGACCGGGGAGCTGTTTTTT. Translating it yields CASSPAYRTGELFF.

This clonotype was observed a handful of times. The CDR3 region is CASSLEAAETQYF. The CDR3 DNA reads TGCGCCAGCAGCTTGGAGGCGGCCGAGACCCAGTACTTC. The chain combines TRBV5-1 with TRBJ2-5; D gene unclear. Germline V gives CDR1 SGHRS, CDR2 YFSETQ. V was trimmed by 0 bases and J by 5 bases, leaving 8 bases between them. This CDR3 is built from 13 residues.

At least ten counts were recorded for this clonotype. At one end, the junction sequence differs from germline, possibly due to a read error. CDR3 residues: CASSSDRGTDTQYF. The CDR3 DNA follows: TGTGCCAGCAGCTCGGACAGGGGCACAGATACGCAGTATTTT. This chain uses TRBV5-1 with TRBJ2-3; TRBD1 agrees at 8 bases. The CDR3 totals 14 residues. Per the germline V gene, CDR1 is SGHRS and CDR2 is YFSETQ.

This clonotype was counted between two and nine times. The V and J genes are TRBV6-6 and TRBJ2-3; possibly TRBD2 for D (5 bases). Germline CDR1 MNHNY, CDR2 SVGAGI (reference sequence). The ends were cut back, 4 bases at V and 0 bases at J, with 11 bases in the middle. The CDR3 consists of 15 residues. The CDR3 DNA reads TGTGCCAGCAGTTCCCGTTTAGCGAGCACAGATACGCAGTATTTT. Translation: CASSSRLASTDTQYF.

This clonotype was seen only a few times. The chain recombines TRBV6-5 with TRBJ1-6; D not resolved. CDR1 and CDR2 (germline): MNHEY, SVGAGI. Trimming cost V 8 bases and J 7 bases, with 12 bases left between them. CDR3 length: 13 residues. The CDR3 is CASLASFNSPLHF. CDR3 nucleotides: TGTGCCAGCCTAGCAAGCTTCAATTCACCCCTCCACTTT.

This chain joins TRBV4-1 and TRBJ2-7; D is unresolved. V lost 4 bases to trimming and J lost 5 bases, with 12 bases between them. The CDR3 is made up of 13 amino acids. Germline V gene lookup returns CDR1 MGHRA and CDR2 YSYEKL. CDR3 in DNA: TGCGCCAGCAGCCCCATCAGTGGCCACGAGCAGTACTTC. Amino acid sequence: CASSPISGHEQYF.

This sequence joins TRBV20-1 and TRBJ2-7; TRBD1 matches 10 bases. This CDR3 comprises 17 residues. Losses at the gene ends were 1 base for V and 5 bases for J; bases not matched to a gene: 14. Per germline, CDR1 DFQATT and CDR2 SNEGSKA (reference sequence). The CDR3 loop is CSARAITTGTGVHEQYF. CDR3 in DNA: TGCAGTGCTAGAGCGATAACTACCGGGACAGGGGTCCACGAGCAGTACTTC.

The table lists this clonotype with a few counts. The chain carries TRBV4-2 and TRBJ2-3, with D hard to call. Trimming cost V 3 bases and J 5 bases, with 6 bases left between them. CDR3 length: 12 residues. Germline V gene lookup returns CDR1 LGHNA and CDR2 YNFKEQ. The CDR3 DNA is TGTGCCAGCAGCCAGGAGAAAGATACGCAGTATTTT. It is translated as CASSQEKDTQYF.

The chain is built from TRBV5-5 and TRBJ1-1; 12 bases are a match to TRBD1. The junction had 8 bases not matched to a gene; V was cut back by 4 bases and J by 7 bases. The CDR3 length is 15 residues. Germline values: CDR1 SGHKS, CDR2 YYEKEE (reference sequence). This CDR3 reads CASSLPGQGAFEAFF. Written as DNA, the CDR3 is TGTGCCAGCAGCCTGCCGGGACAGGGGGCTTTTGAAGCTTTCTTT.

V usage is TRBV3-1 and J usage is TRBJ1-2, with 12 positions matching TRBD1. The CDR3 consists of 16 residues. The trim removed 2 bases at V and 3 bases at J, leaving 4 bases unmatched. Germline CDR1 LGHDT, CDR2 YNNKEL (reference sequence). CDR3 coding DNA: TGTGCCAGCAGCCAATCGGGACAGGGGGCTCACTATGGCTACACCTTC. This encodes CASSQSGQGAHYGYTF.

This clonotype was detected only a few times. V usage is TRBV18 and J usage is TRBJ2-1; maybe TRBD2 (5 bases). The CDR3 runs 16 residues. The V end lost 6 bases, the J end lost 5 bases, and 20 bases lay between the germline ends. CDR1 is KGHSH, CDR2 LQKENI, per germline. The DNA of the CDR3 is TGTGCCAGCTCTGATGTCGGGATATCCACCGACAATGAGCAGTTCTTC. It specifies CASSDVGISTDNEQFF. The full variable domain, completed using reference TRBV18 and TRBJ2-1, is NAGVMQNPRHLVRRRGQEARLRCSPMKGHSHVYWYRQLPEEGLKFMVYLQKENIIDESGMPKERFSAEFPKEGPSILRIQQVVRGDSAAYFCASSDVGISTDNEQFFGPGTRLTVL.

This clonotype was found a few times. V and J are TRBV11-2 and TRBJ1-2; D call uncertain. V was pared by 1 base and J by 7 bases, with 13 bases between. The CDR3 consists of 14 residues. Per the germline V gene, CDR1 is SGHAT and CDR2 is FQNNGV. The CDR3 region has the DNA TGTGCCAGCAGCTTAGGTGTTGTGACCGGTGGCTACACCTTC. Protein sequence: CASSLGVVTGGYTF.

This clonotype appeared once. The chain joins TRBV6-5 to TRBJ2-7; D may be TRBD2 (7 bases). CDR3 length equals 15 residues. V was shortened by 5 bases and J by 0 bases, with 14 bases between the two germline ends. The germline V gene has CDR1 MNHEY and CDR2 SVGAGI. The CDR3 DNA reads as TGTGCCAGCAGTAGGGGGGCGGGGGCCTCCTACGAGCAGTACTTC. Translation: CASSRGAGASYEQYF.

This clonotype appeared a few times. The V and J genes are TRBV4-1 and TRBJ2-3; D is unclear. Germline CDR1 MGHRA, CDR2 YSYEKL. The CDR3 is 16 residues long. Trimming left V 2 bases short and J 3 bases short, with 15 bases between. Here the CDR3 reads CASSQTGPGITDTQYF. CDR3 coding DNA: TGCGCCAGCAGCCAAACTGGTCCCGGCATAACAGATACGCAGTATTTT.

This clonotype was seen more than once but under ten times. The chain couples TRBV20-1 to TRBJ2-1; 13 bases are a match to TRBD2. CDR3 length equals 14 residues. The V gene end was trimmed by 6 bases and the J gene end by 5 bases; junction bases not matched to a gene: 4. Germline V lookup: CDR1 DFQATT, CDR2 SNEGSKA (reference sequence). The CDR3 protein is CSAKGLAGNNEQFF. The CDR3 nucleotides read TGCAGTGCAAAGGGACTAGCGGGGAACAATGAGCAGTTCTTC.

The chain has TRBV15 and TRBJ2-1; D is ambiguous. Deletions cut 0 bases from V and 9 bases from J, with 12 bases between. The CDR3 runs 14 residues. Germline V gives CDR1 LNHNV, CDR2 YYDKDF (reference sequence). CDR3 sequence (DNA): TGTGCCACCAGCAGAGATCGCTACGGTAGTGAGCAGTTCTTC. Translating gives CATSRDRYGSEQFF.